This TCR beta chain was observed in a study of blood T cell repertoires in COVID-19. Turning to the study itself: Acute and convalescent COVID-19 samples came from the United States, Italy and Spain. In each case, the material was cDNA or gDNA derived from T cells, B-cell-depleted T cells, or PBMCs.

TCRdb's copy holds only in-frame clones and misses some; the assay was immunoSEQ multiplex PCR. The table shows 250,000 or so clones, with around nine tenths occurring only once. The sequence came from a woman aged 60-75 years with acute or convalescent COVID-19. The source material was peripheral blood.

The CDR3 bases are TGTGCCAGCAGCGTGAGCGGGGGGGACGAGCAGTACTTC. It is translated as CASSVSGGDEQYF. V usage is TRBV5-4 and J usage is TRBJ2-7; TRBD2 matches at 10 bases. CDR1 SGHNT and CDR2 YYREEE come from the germline V gene (reference sequence). V shed 4 bases, J shed 5 bases, and the junction held 3 bases outside the gene matches. CDR3 length equals 13 residues.